One T cell receptor beta chain is described in this entry. The germline gives CDR1 MNHNY, CDR2 SVGAGI (reference sequence). The CDR3 sequence is 14 residues long. Trimming took 7 bases from V and 2 from J, leaving 14 bases between them. The data are from a study of cytomegalovirus exposure and HLA in healthy donors. The method was immunoSEQ multiplex PCR; TCRdb's version includes in-frame clones alone and lacks a portion of them. The sample carries about 97,000 clones, about 95% recorded once. Sequenced input: PBMCs. This receptor was identified in a woman aged 18-30 years in good health and CMV-seronegative. The rearrangement joins TRBV6-6 to TRBJ1-2, with no clear D. For the CDR3, the DNA is TGTGCCAGCACCATGCTACAGAGAAACTATGGCTACACCTTC. Protein product: CASTMLQRNYGYTF.